This T cell receptor beta chain was recovered during a study of T cells after yellow fever vaccination. This clonotype was detected ten times or more. TCRdb passed the 5' RACE reads through MiXCR, listing each CDR3 protein once. Seen here are approximately 250,000 distinct CDR3 sequences, more than 3.5% observed once, and the top ten hold under 20%. The CDR3 length is 15 residues. Germline V gene data show CDR1 as SGHAT and CDR2 as FQNNGV. Deletions cut 4 bases from V and 6 bases from J, with 19 bases between. V and J are TRBV11-2 and TRBJ2-7; D ambiguous. This TCR was recovered from a man between 18 and 35 years old who received the YFV17D yellow fever vaccine. The specimen comprised PBMCs, sampled 15 days after the yellow fever booster vaccination. CDR3 nucleotide sequence: TGTGCCAGCAGCTCGTGGCAACGCGCTTCATCCGAGCAGTACTTC. Its translation: CASSSWQRASSEQYF.